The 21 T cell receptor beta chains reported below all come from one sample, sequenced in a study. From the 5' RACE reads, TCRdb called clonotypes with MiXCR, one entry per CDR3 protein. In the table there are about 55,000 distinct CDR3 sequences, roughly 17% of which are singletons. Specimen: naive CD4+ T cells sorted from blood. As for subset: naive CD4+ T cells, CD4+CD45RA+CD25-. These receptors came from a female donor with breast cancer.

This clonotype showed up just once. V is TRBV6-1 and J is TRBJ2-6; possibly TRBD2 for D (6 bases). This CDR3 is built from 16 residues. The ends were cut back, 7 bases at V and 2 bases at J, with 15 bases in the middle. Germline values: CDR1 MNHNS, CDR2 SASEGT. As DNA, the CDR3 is TGTGCCAGCATTATGGAGGGAATGACTGGGGCCAACGTCCTGACTTTC. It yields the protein CASIMEGMTGANVLTF.

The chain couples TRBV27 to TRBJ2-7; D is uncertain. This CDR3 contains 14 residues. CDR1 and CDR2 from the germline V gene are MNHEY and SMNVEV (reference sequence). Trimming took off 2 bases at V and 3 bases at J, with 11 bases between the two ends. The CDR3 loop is CASSLIYIDYEQYF. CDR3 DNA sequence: TGTGCCAGCAGTTTAATTTACATCGACTACGAGCAGTACTTC.

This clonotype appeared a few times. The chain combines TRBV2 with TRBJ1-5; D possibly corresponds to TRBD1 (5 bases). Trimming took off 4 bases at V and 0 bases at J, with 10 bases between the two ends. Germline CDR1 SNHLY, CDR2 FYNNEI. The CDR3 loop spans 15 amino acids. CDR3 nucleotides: TGTGCCAGCAGTGCGGGGCAGCTTAGCAATCAGCCCCAGCATTTT. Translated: CASSAGQLSNQPQHF.

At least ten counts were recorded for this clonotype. CDR3 DNA: TGTGCCAGCAGTTTCCTACAGGGAGGAGAGACCCAGTACTTC. The encoded protein is CASSFLQGGETQYF. The J gene is TRBJ2-5, the V gene TRBV6-5; D is tentatively TRBD1 or TRBD2 (6 bases each). Germline lookup yields CDR1 MNHEY and CDR2 SVGAGI. V lost 4 bases, J lost 4 bases, and 13 bases lay in between. The CDR3 contains 14 residues.

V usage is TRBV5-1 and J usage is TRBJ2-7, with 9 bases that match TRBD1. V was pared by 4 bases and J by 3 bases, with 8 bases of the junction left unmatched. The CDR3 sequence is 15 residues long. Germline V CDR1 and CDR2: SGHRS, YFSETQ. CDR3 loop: CASSRQPGQGYEQYF. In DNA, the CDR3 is TGCGCCAGCAGCCGGCAACCGGGACAGGGCTACGAGCAGTACTTC.

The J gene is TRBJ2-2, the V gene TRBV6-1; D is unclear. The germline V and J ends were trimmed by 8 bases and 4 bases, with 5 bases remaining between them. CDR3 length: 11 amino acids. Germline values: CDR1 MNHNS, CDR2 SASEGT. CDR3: CASWATGELFF. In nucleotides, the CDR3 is TGTGCCAGCTGGGCCACCGGGGAGCTGTTTTTT.

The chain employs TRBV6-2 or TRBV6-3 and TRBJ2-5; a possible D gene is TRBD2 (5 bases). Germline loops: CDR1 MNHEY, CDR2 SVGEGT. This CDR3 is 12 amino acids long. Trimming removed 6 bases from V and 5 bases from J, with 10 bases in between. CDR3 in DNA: TGTGCCAGCAGCGGACTTGAGGAGACCCAGTACTTC. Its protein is CASSGLEETQYF.

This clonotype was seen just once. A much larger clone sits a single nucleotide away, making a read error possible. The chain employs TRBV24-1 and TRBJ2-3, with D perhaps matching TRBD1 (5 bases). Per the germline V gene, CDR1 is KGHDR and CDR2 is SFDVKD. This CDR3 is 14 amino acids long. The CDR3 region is CATSSRGTTDTQCF. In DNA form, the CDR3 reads TGTGCCACCAGTTCAAGGGGAACCACAGATACGCAGTGTTTT.

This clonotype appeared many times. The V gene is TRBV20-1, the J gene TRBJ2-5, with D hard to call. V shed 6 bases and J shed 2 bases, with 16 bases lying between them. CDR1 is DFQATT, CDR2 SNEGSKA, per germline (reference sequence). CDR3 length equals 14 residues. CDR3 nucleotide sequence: TGCAGTGCCATATCCCCCTTAGGACAAGAGACCCAGTACTTC. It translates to CSAISPLGQETQYF.

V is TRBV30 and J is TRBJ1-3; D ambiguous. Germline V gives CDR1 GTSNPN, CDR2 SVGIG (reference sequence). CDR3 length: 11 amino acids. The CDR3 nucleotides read TGTGCTTTGGGCTCTGGAAACACCATATATTTT. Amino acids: CALGSGNTIYF.

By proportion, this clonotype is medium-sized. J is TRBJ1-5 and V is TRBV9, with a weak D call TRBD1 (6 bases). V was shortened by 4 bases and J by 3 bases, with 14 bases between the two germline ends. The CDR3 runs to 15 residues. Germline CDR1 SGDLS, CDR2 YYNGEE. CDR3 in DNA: TGTGCCAGCAGCACCTCGACAGGCGACAATCAGCCCCAGCATTTT. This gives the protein CASSTSTGDNQPQHF.

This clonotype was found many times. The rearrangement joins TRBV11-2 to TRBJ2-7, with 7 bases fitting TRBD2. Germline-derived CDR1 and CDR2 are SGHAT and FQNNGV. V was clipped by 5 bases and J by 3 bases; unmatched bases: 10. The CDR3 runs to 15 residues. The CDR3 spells CASSPSSGSYYEQYF. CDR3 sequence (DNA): TGTGCCAGCAGCCCATCTAGCGGATCCTACTACGAGCAGTACTTC.

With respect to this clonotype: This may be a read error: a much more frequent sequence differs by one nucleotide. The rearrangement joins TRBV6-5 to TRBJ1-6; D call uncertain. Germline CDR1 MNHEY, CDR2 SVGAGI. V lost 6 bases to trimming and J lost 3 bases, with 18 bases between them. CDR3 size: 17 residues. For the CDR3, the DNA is TGTGCCAGCAGCCCCCGGACCGAGGCCCTCTATAATTCACCCCTCCACTTT. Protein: CASSPRTEALYNSPLHF.

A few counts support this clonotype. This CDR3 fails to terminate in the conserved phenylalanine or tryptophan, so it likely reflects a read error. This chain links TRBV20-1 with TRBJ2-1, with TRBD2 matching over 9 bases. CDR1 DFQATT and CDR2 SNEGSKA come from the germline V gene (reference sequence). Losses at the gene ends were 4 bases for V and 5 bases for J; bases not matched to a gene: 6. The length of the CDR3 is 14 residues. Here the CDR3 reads CSATIAGENNEQFL. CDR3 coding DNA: TGCAGTGCTACAATAGCGGGAGAAAACAATGAGCAGTTCCTC.

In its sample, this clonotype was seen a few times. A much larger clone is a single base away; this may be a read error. The CDR3 DNA sequence: TGCAGCGCGCCCGGGACAGGGACTAACACTGAAGCTTCCTTT. Protein product: CSAPGTGTNTEASF. The rearrangement links TRBV29-1 to TRBJ1-1; the match to TRBD1 covers 9 bases. The V gene's germline CDR1 is SQVTM and CDR2 ANQGSEA. CDR3 length equals 14 residues.

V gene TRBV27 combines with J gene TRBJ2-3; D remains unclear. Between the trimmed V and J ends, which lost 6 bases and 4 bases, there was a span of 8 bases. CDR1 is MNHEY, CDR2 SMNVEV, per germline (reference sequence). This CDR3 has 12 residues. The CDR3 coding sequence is TGTGCCAGCAGACGAAATGCAGATACGCAGTATTTT. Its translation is CASRRNADTQYF.

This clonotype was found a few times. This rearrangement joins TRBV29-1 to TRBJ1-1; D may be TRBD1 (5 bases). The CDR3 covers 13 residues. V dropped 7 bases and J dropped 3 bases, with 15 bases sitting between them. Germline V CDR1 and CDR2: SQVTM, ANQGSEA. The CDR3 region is CSGRWGKDTEAFF. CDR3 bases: TGCAGCGGGAGGTGGGGCAAGGACACTGAAGCTTTCTTT.

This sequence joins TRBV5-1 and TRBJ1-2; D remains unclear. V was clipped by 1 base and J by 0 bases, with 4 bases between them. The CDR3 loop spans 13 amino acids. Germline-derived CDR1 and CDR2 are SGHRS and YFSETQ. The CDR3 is CASSLTANYGYTF. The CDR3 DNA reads TGCGCCAGCAGCTTGACAGCTAACTATGGCTACACCTTC.

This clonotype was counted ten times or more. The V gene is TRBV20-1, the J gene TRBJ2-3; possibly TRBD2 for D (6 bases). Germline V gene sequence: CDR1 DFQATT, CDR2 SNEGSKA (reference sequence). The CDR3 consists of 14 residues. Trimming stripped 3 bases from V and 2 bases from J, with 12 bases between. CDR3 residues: CSASGTSFTDTQYF. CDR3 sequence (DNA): TGCAGTGCTAGTGGGACTTCCTTCACAGATACGCAGTATTTT.

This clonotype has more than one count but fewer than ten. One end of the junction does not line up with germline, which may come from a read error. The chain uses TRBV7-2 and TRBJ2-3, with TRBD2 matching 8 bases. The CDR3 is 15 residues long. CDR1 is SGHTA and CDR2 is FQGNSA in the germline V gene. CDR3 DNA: TGTGCCAGCAGCTCACCTAAGCGGGAGCCAGATACGCGGTATTTT. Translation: CASSSPKREPDTRYF.

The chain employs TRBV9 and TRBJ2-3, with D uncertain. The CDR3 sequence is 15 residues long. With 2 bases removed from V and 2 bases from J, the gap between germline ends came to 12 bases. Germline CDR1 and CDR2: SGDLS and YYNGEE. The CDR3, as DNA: TGTGCCAGCAGCGTGAGTCCCTCCTTCACAGATACGCAGTATTTT. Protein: CASSVSPSFTDTQYF. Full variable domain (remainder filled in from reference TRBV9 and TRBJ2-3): DSGVTQTPKHLITATGQRVTLRCSPRSGDLSVYWYQQSLDQGLQFLIQYYNGEERAKGNILERFSAQQFPDLHSELNLSSLELGDSALYFCASSVSPSFTDTQYFGPGTRLTVL.